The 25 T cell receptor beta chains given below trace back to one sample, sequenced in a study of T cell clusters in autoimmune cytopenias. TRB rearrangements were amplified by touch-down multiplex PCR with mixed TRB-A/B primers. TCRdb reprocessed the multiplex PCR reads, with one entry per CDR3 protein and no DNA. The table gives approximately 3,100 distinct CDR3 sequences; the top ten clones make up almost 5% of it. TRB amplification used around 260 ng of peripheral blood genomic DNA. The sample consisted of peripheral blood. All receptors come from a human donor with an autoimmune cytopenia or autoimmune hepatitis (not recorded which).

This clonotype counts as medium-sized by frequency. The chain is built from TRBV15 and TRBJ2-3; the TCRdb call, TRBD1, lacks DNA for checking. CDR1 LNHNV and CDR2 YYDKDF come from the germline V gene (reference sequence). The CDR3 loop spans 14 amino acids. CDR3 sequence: CATSWDTRTDTQYF.

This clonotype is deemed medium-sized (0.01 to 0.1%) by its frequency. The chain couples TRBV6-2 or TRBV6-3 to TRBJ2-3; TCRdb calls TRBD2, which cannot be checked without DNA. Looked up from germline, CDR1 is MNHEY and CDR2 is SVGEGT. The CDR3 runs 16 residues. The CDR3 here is CASRSLAGSSTDTQYF.

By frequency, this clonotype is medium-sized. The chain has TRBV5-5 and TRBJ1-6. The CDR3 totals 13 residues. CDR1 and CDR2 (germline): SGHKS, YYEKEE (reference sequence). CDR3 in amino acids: CASSLYRNSPLHF.

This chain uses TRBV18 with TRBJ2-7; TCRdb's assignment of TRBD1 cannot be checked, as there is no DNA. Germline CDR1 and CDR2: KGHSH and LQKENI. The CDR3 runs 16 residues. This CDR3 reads CASSPGGPAGGYEQYF.

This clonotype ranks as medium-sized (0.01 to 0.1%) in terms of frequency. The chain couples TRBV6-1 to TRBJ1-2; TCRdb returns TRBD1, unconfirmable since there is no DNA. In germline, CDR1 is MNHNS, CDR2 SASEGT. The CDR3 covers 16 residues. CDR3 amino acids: CASSGQGQGWYSGYTF.

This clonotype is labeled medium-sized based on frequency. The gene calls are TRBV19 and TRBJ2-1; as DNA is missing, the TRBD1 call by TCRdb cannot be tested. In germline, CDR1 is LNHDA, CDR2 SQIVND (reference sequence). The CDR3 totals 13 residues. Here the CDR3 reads CASSIGTYNEQFF.

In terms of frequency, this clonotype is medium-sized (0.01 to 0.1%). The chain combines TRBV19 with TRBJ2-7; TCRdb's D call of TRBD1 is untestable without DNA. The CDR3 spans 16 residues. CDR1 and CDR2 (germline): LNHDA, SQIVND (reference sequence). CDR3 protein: CASSSSRDTYSYEQYF.

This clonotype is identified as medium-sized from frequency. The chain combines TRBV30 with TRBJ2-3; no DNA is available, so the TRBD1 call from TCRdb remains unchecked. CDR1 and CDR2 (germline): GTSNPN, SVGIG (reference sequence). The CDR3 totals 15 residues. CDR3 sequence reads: CAWNVGTGATDTQYF.

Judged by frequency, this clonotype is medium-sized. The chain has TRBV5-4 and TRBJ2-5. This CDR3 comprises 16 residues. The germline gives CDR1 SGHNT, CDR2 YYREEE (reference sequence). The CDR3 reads CASSLQRPTVQETQYF.

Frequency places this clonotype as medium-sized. Here the CDR3 reads CASSRLAGGPLIGANVLTF. The chain couples TRBV7-9 to TRBJ2-6; with no DNA, the TCRdb D assignment of TRBD2 cannot be verified. The CDR3 is 19 amino acids. CDR1 SEHNR and CDR2 FQNEAQ come from the germline V gene (reference sequence).

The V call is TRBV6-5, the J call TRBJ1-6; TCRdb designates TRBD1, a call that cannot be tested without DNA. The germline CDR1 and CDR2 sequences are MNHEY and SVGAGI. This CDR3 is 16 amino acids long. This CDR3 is CASSYSWGAPNSPLHF.

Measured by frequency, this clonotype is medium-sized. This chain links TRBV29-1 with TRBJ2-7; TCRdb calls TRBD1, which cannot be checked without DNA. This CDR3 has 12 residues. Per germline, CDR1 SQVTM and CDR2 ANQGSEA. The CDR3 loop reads CSGGTGAGEQYF.

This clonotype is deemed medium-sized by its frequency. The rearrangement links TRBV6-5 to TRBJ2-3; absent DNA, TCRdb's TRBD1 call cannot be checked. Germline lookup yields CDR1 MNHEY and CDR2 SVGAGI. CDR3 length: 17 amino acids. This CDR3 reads CASSYGTGQGHTDTQYF.

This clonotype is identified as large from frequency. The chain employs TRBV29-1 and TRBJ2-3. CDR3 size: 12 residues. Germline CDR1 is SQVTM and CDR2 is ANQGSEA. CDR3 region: CSMVGSTDTQYF.

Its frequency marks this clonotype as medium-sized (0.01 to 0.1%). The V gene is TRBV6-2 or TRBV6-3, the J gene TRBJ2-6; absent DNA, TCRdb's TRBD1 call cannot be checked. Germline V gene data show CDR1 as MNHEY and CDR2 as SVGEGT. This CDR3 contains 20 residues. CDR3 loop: CASSYGDLPDRPPGANVLTF.

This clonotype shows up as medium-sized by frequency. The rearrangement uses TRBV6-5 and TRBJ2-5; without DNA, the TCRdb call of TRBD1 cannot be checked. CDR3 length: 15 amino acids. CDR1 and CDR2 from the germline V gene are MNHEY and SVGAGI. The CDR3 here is CASSYSGRGRETQYF.

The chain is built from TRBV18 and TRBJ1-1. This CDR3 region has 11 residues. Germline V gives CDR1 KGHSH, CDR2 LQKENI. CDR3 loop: CASSEGTEAFF.

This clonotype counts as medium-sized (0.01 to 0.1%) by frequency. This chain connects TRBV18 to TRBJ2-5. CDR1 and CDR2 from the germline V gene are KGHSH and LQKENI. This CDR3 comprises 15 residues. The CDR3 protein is CASSPQVISTETQYF.

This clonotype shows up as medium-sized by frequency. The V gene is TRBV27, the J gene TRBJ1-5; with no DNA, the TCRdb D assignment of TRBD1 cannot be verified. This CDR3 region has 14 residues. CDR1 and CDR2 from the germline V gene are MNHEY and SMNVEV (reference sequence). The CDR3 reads CASSLQGGGQPQHF.

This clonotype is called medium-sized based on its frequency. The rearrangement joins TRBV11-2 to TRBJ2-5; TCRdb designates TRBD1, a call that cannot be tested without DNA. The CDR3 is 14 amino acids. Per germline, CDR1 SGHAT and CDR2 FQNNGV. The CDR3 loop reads CASSWTGGQETQYF.

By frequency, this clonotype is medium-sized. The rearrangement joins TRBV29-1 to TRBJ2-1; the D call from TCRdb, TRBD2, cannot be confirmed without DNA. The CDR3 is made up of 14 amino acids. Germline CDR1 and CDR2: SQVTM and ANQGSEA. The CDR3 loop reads CSHRLGPTGGEQFF.

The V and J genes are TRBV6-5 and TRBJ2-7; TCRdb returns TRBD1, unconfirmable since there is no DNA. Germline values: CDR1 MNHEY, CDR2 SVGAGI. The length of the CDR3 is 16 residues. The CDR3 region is CASIYSGGQGIHEQYF.

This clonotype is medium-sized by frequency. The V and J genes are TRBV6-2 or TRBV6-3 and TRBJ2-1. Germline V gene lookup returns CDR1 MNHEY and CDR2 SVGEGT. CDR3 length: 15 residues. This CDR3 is CASSYLSLNTNEQFF.

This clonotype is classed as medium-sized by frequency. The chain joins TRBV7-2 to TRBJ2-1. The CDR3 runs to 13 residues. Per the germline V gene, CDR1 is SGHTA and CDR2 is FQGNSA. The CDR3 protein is CASSTYTYNEQFF.

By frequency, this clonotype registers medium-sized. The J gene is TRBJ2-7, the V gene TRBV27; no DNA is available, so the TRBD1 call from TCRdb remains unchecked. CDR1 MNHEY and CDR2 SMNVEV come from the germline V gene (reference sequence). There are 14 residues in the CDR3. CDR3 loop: CASSPRGRREEQYF.